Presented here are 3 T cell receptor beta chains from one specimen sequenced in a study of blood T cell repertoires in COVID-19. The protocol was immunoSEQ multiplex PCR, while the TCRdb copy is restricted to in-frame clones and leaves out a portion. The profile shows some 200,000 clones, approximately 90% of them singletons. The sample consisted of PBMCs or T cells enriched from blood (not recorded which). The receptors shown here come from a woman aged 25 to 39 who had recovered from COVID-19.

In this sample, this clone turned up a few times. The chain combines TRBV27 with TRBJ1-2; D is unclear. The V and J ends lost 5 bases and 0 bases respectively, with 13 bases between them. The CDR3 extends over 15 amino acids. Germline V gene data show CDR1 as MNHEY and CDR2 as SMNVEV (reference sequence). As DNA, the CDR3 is TGTGCCAGCAGTCCTACAACACAGACTAACTATGGCTACACCTTC. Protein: CASSPTTQTNYGYTF.

The CDR3 DNA reads TGTGCCAGCAGCCAAACAGGGGGCAGGGCTTTCTTT. This translates into CASSQTGGRAFF. The rearrangement joins TRBV4-2 to TRBJ1-1; 9 bases are shared with TRBD1. The J segment lost 11 bases and the V segment lost 2 bases, leaving 3 bases of the junction unmatched. The CDR3 is 12 residues long. CDR1 is LGHNA and CDR2 is YNFKEQ in the germline V gene.

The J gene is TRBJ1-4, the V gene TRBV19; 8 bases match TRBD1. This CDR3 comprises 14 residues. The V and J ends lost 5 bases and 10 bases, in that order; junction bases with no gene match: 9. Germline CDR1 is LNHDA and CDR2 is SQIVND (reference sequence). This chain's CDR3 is CASSFRDRRGKLFF. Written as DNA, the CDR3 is TGTGCCAGTAGTTTCCGGGACAGGAGGGGAAAACTGTTTTTT.